The 22 T cell receptor beta chains reported below all come from one sample, sequenced in a study of T-cell reconstitution after alpha-beta-depleted transplantation in children. Unique molecular identifiers were incorporated during preparation of the TCRbeta library. TCRdb re-analysed the PCR reads in MiXCR, keeping a single row per CDR3 protein. This repertoire shows around 600,000 distinct CDR3 sequences, approximately 17% found once; its top ten account for 1.1%. The sequenced sample was PBMCs from the stem cell graft donor, obtained from the stem cell graft. The receptor source for this set is a human donor who donated a stem cell graft to a child with acute myeloid leukemia.

In its sample, this clonotype was seen once. The chain recombines TRBV3-1 with TRBJ1-5; D unresolved. Trimming took off 4 bases at V and 2 bases at J, with 12 bases between the two ends. The CDR3 is 15 amino acids. The germline gives CDR1 LGHDT, CDR2 YNNKEL (reference sequence). The CDR3 is CASSPFGERNQPQHF. Here the CDR3 DNA reads TGTGCCAGCAGCCCGTTCGGGGAGCGCAATCAGCCCCAGCATTTT.

The table lists this clonotype with a count of one. This could be a read error, since a much larger clone is one nucleotide away. This chain uses TRBV6-5 with TRBJ1-2; D unresolved. The CDR3 sequence is 14 residues long. Germline CDR1 and CDR2: MNHEY and SVGAGI. Trimming cost V 0 bases and J 6 bases, with 11 bases left between them. The CDR3 loop is CASSYSLGSNGYTF. CDR3 DNA: TGTGCCAGCAGTTACTCGCTGGGATCAAATGGCTACACCTTC.

This clonotype came up many times. The V call is TRBV6-1, the J call TRBJ2-4; 7 bases line up with TRBD2. J gave up 15 bases and V 1 base, and 6 bases lay outside the gene matches. The CDR3 consists of 12 residues. The germline CDR1 and CDR2 sequences are MNHNS and SASEGT. The CDR3 sequence is CASSEGGGRGYF. Here the CDR3 DNA reads TGTGCCAGCAGTGAAGGGGGGGGAAGGGGGTACTTC.

This clonotype has ten or more counts. The V gene is TRBV20-1, the J gene TRBJ2-7; D is perhaps TRBD2 (6 bases). This CDR3 has 16 residues. V lost 5 bases, J lost 0 bases, and 20 bases lay in between. Germline CDR1 DFQATT, CDR2 SNEGSKA (reference sequence). In DNA, the CDR3 is TGCAGTGCTCTACCGGGACTCATAACTAGCTCCTACGAGCAGTACTTC. Its protein product is CSALPGLITSSYEQYF.

There are a few counts of this clonotype. The V call is TRBV28, the J call TRBJ2-5, with no clear D. The CDR3 sequence is 14 residues long. Germline values: CDR1 MDHEN, CDR2 SYDVKM. Trimming cost V 3 bases and J 1 base, with 9 bases left between them. CDR3 sequence reads: CASSFSQVQETQYF. In nucleotides, the CDR3 is TGTGCCAGCAGTTTTTCGCAGGTCCAAGAGACCCAGTACTTC.

This clonotype has a handful of counts. The rearrangement uses TRBV7-9 and TRBJ1-2; possible D gene TRBD1, 5 bases. V dropped 7 bases and J dropped 5 bases, with 26 bases sitting between them. The CDR3 spans 17 residues. Germline V gives CDR1 SEHNR, CDR2 FQNEAQ (reference sequence). This CDR3 is CASTGPGSSTGTYGYTF. Here the CDR3 DNA reads TGTGCCAGCACCGGACCGGGGAGTTCTACCGGGACTTATGGCTACACCTTC. The whole variable domain, remainder taken from reference TRBV7-9 and TRBJ1-2, is DTGVSQNPRHKITKRGQNVTFRCDPISEHNRLYWYRQTLGQGPEFLTYFQNEAQLEKSRLLSDRFSAERPKGSFSTLEIQRTEQGDSAMYLCASTGPGSSTGTYGYTFGSGTRLTVV.

Note on this clonotype: A read error may explain this, as a much larger clone is one base away. The rearrangement links TRBV6-1 to TRBJ2-5, with TRBD2 matching 10 bases. V lost 5 bases, J lost 4 bases, and 7 bases stayed unmatched. Germline loops: CDR1 MNHNS, CDR2 SASEGT. The CDR3 is made up of 15 amino acids. This CDR3 is CASSQSSSGGETQYF. The CDR3 DNA follows: TGTGCCAGCAGTCAATCTTCTAGCGGGGGAGAGACCCAGTACTTC.

This clonotype was recorded many times. The V and J genes are TRBV20-1 and TRBJ1-4; 9 positions match TRBD1. The ends lost 5 bases at V and 16 bases at J; junction bases unmatched: 8. This CDR3 region has 11 residues. Per the germline V gene, CDR1 is DFQATT and CDR2 is SNEGSKA (reference sequence). Here the CDR3 DNA reads TGCAGTGCTGGTACCGGGACAGGGCGGTTTTTT. Its protein product is CSAGTGTGRFF.

The chain is built from TRBV7-9 and TRBJ2-1, with TRBD2 identical over 10 bases. CDR3 length: 16 residues. Germline CDR1 reads SEHNR; CDR2 reads FQNEAQ (reference sequence). V was clipped by 5 bases and J by 8 bases; unmatched bases: 12. Here the CDR3 DNA reads TGTGCCAGCAGCCCTCCCGGACTAGCGGCCCCTGATGAGCAGTTCTTC. Protein product: CASSPPGLAAPDEQFF.

This clonotype was recorded at least ten times. V is TRBV5-1 and J is TRBJ1-1, with D unclear. The germline CDR1 and CDR2 sequences are SGHRS and YFSETQ. The CDR3 has 16 amino acids. V lost 1 base and J 1 base, leaving 14 bases between the germline ends. The CDR3 DNA reads TGCGCCAGCAGCTTGAATTCCCGGACGGCGAACACTGAAGCTTTCTTT. This sequence encodes CASSLNSRTANTEAFF.

This chain uses TRBV20-1 with TRBJ1-1; no clear D. The germline V gene has CDR1 DFQATT and CDR2 SNEGSKA (reference sequence). This CDR3 comprises 17 residues. CDR3 sequence reads: CCARDLRQVTMNTEAFF. CDR3 nucleotides: TGCTGCGCTAGAGATCTTAGGCAGGTGACCATGAACACTGAAGCTTTCTTT.

V gene TRBV5-1 combines with J gene TRBJ2-5; 7 bases agree with TRBD1. V lost 4 bases, J lost 1 base, and 7 bases stayed unmatched. Germline V gene sequence: CDR1 SGHRS, CDR2 YFSETQ. The CDR3 has 15 amino acids. The CDR3 reads CASSTTTGSQETQYF. DNA for the CDR3: TGCGCCAGCAGCACCACGACAGGGTCCCAAGAGACCCAGTACTTC.

This clonotype has ten or more counts. V and J are TRBV6-4 and TRBJ2-1; no definite D call. The CDR3 has 15 residues. Per the germline V gene, CDR1 is MRHNA and CDR2 is SNTAGT. V lost 0 bases and J lost 5, with 11 bases in between. The CDR3 reads CASSDSIHLNNEQFF. In nucleotides, the CDR3 is TGTGCCAGCAGTGACTCGATCCACCTAAACAATGAGCAGTTCTTC.

This clonotype was seen ten or more times. J is TRBJ1-2 and V is TRBV5-1; tentative D call: TRBD1 (5 bases). With 1 base removed from V and 8 bases from J, the gap between germline ends came to 9 bases. From germline, CDR1 is SGHRS and CDR2 YFSETQ. This CDR3 has 12 amino acids. Written as DNA, the CDR3 is TGCGCCAGCAGCTTGAACGGGGGAGGCTACACCTTC. Translated, it gives CASSLNGGGYTF.

This clonotype was counted ten times or more. V is TRBV7-9 and J is TRBJ1-2; D is uncertain. The CDR3 length is 12 residues. The germline V gene has CDR1 SEHNR and CDR2 FQNEAQ (reference sequence). The germline V and J ends were trimmed by 5 bases and 2 bases, with 6 bases remaining between them. The CDR3 region is CASSPNNYGYTF. The CDR3 DNA follows: TGTGCCAGCAGCCCAAACAACTATGGCTACACCTTC. The full variable domain, in which reference TRBV7-9 and TRBJ1-2 provide the parts outside the CDR3, is DTGVSQNPRHKITKRGQNVTFRCDPISEHNRLYWYRQTLGQGPEFLTYFQNEAQLEKSRLLSDRFSAERPKGSFSTLEIQRTEQGDSAMYLCASSPNNYGYTFGSGTRLTVV.

This chain joins TRBV10-3 and TRBJ2-1; no firm D call. Germline CDR1 and CDR2: ENHRY and SYGVKD. V lost 6 bases, J lost 0 bases, and 15 bases lay in between. This CDR3 has 16 amino acids. CDR3 nucleotide sequence: TGTGCCATCAGCGGGTTGGCCAGAAGCTCCTACAATGAGCAGTTCTTC. It translates to CAISGLARSSYNEQFF.

This chain joins TRBV11-2 and TRBJ1-1, with D possibly TRBD1 on 5 matching bases. The V and J ends lost 0 bases and 6 bases respectively, with 11 bases between them. Germline assignment: CDR1 SGHAT and CDR2 FQNNGV. There are 14 residues in the CDR3. CDR3 region: CASSLDRTGAEAFF. CDR3 bases: TGTGCCAGCAGCTTAGATAGAACAGGCGCTGAAGCTTTCTTT.

The chain links TRBV15 to TRBJ2-4; no reliable D call. Germline CDR1 is LNHNV and CDR2 is YYDKDF (reference sequence). The CDR3 consists of 16 residues. The V and J ends lost 1 base and 0 bases respectively, with 10 bases between them. CDR3 amino acids: CATSRAKGVAKNIQYF. The CDR3 DNA sequence: TGTGCCACCAGCAGAGCCAAGGGCGTAGCCAAAAACATTCAGTACTTC.

This clonotype was counted ten times or more. The rearrangement links TRBV4-2 to TRBJ2-6; D might be TRBD1 (6 bases). The germline CDR1 and CDR2 sequences are LGHNA and YNFKEQ. The length of the CDR3 is 18 residues. Trimming pared 1 base from V and 1 base from J, leaving 14 bases between. CDR3 nucleotides: TGTGCCAGCAGCCAAGGCGACAGGTACTCTTCTGGGGCCAACGTCCTGACTTTC. This encodes CASSQGDRYSSGANVLTF.

This clonotype has a count of ten or more. The rearrangement uses TRBV20-1 and TRBJ2-3; a possible D gene is TRBD1 (5 bases). The germline CDR1 and CDR2 sequences are DFQATT and SNEGSKA (reference sequence). This CDR3 region has 11 residues. Trimming pared 2 bases from V and 10 bases from J, leaving 10 bases between. The CDR3 nucleotides read TGCAGTGCTAGATCCCTGACAGCGCAGTATTTT. Its protein is CSARSLTAQYF.

The J gene is TRBJ2-6, the V gene TRBV5-1, with TRBD2 as a possible D gene (5 bases). The V and J ends lost 1 base and 4 bases respectively, with 12 bases between them. The length of the CDR3 is 16 residues. Germline lookup yields CDR1 SGHRS and CDR2 YFSETQ. CDR3 loop: CASSLSRTGGANVLTF. The DNA of the CDR3 is TGCGCCAGCAGCTTGAGCAGGACTGGCGGGGCCAACGTCCTGACTTTC.

This rearrangement joins TRBV7-2 to TRBJ1-5, with D perhaps matching TRBD1 (5 bases). The length of the CDR3 is 16 residues. Germline V gene sequence: CDR1 SGHTA, CDR2 FQGNSA. The V end was cut by 7 bases, the J end by 5 bases, with 21 bases between. CDR3 in DNA: TGTGCCAGCACGTGGCTTGCAAAAACAGGTTATCAGCCCCAGCATTTT. Translation gives CASTWLAKTGYQPQHF.